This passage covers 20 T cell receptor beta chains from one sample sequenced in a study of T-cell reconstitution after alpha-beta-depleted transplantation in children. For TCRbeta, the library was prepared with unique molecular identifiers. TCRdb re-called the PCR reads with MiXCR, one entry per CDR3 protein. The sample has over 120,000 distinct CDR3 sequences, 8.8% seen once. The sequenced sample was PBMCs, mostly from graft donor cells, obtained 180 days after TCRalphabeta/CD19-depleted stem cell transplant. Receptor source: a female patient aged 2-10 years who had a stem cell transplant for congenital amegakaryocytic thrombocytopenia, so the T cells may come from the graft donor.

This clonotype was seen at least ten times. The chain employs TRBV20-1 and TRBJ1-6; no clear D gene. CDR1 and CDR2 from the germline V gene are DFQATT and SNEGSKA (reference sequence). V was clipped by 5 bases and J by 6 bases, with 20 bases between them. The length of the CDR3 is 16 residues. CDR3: CSAGGLMGRVNSPLHF. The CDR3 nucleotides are TGCAGTGCTGGCGGACTGATGGGGAGGGTTAATTCACCCCTCCACTTT.

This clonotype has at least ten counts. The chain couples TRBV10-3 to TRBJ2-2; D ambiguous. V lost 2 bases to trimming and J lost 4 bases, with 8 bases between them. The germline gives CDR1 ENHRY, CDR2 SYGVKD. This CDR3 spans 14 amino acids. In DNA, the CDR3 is TGTGCCATCAGTGAGCCCCGGCGCACCGGGGAGCTGTTTTTT. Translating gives CAISEPRRTGELFF.

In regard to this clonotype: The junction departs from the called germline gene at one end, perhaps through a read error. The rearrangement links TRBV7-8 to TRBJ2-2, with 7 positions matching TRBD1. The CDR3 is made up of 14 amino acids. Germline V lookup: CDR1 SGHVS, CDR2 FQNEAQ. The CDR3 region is CAISQGQICRELFF. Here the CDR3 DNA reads TGTGCCATCAGCCAGGGACAGATCTGCCGGGAGCTGTTTTTT.

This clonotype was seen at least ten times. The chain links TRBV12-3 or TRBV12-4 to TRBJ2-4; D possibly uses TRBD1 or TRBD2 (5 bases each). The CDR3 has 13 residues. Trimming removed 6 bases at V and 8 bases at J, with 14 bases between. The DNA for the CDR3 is TGTGCCAGCAGAGCTTGGGACCGACACATTCAGTACTTC. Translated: CASRAWDRHIQYF.

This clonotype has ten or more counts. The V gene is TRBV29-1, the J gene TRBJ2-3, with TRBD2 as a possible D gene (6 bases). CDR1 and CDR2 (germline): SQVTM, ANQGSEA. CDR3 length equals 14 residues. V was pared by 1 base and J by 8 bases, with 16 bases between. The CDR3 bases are TGCAGCGTTGAAGTGGGCACTAGCAGCGGTACGCAGTATTTT. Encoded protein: CSVEVGTSSGTQYF.

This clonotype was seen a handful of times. In nucleotides, the CDR3 is TGTGCCAGCAGTTCCACAAGACTAGCGGGGGTCTCCTACAATGAGCAGTTCTTC. Encoded protein: CASSSTRLAGVSYNEQFF. J is TRBJ2-1 and V is TRBV6-2 or TRBV6-3; 12 nucleotides line up with TRBD2. The CDR3 runs 18 residues. The germline V gene encodes CDR1 MNHEY and CDR2 SVGEGT. V lost 4 bases and J lost 0; bases outside the gene matches: 7.

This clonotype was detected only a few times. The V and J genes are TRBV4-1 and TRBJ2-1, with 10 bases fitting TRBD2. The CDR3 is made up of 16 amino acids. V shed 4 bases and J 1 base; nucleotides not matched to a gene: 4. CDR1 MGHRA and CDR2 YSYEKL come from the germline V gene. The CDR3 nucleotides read TGCGCCAGCAGCCGCGCACTAGCGGGGTCCTACAATGAGCAGTTCTTC. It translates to CASSRALAGSYNEQFF.

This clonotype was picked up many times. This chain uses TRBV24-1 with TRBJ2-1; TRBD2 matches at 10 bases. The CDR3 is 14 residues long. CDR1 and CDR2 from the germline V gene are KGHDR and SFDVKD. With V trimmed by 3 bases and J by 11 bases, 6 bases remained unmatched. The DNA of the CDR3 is TGTGCCACCAGTGATCCCGGGACTAGCGTTCAGCAGTTCTTC. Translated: CATSDPGTSVQQFF.

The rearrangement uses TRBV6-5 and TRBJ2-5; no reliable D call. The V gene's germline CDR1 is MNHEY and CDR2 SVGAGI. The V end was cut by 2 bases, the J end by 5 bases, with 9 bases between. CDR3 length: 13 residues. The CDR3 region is CASSYRVWETQYF. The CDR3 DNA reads TGTGCCAGCAGTTACAGGGTTTGGGAGACCCAGTACTTC.

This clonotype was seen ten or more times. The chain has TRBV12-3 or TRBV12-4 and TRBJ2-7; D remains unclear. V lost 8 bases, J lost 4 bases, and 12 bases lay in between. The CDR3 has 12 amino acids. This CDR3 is CASGLWIYEQYF. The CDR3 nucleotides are TGTGCCAGCGGGCTATGGATTTACGAGCAGTACTTC.

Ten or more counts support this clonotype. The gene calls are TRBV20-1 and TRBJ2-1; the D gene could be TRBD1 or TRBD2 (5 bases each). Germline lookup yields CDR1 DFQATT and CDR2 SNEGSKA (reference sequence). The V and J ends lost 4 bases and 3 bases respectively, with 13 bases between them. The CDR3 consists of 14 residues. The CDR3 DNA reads TGCAGTGCTACCGTCAGGGAGATCTACAATGAGCAGTTCTTC. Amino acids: CSATVREIYNEQFF.

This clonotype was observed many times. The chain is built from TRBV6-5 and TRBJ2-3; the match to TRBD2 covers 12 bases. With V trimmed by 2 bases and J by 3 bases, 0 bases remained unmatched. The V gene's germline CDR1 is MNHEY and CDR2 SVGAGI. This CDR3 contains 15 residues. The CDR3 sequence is CASSYLAGGTDTQYF. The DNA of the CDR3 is TGTGCCAGCAGTTACCTAGCGGGAGGGACAGATACGCAGTATTTT.

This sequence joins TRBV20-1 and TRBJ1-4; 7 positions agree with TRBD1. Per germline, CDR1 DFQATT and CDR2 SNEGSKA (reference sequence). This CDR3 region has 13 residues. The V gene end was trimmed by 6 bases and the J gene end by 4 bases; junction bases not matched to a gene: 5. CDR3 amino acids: CSARQGVNEKLFF. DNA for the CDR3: TGCAGTGCCCGACAGGGAGTTAATGAAAAACTGTTTTTT.

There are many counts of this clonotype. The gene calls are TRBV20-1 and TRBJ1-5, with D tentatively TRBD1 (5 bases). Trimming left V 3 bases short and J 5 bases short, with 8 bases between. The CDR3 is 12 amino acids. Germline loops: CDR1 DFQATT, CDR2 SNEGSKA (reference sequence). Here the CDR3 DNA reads TGCAGTGCTAGCGCAGGGCATCAGCCCCAGCATTTT. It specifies CSASAGHQPQHF.

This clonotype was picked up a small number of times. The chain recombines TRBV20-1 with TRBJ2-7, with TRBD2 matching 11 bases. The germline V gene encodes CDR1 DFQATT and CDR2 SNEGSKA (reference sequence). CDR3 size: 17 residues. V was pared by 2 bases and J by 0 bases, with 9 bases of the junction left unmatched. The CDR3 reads CSARLAGGPGGSYEQYF. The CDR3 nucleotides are TGCAGTGCTAGACTAGCGGGAGGACCCGGGGGCTCCTACGAGCAGTACTTC.

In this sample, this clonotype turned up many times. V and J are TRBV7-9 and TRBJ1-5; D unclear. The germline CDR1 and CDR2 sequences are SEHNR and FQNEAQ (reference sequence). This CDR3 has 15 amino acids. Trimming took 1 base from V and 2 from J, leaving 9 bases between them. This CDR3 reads CASSLEIGGNQPQHF. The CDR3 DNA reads TGTGCCAGCAGCTTAGAGATAGGTGGCAATCAGCCCCAGCATTTT.

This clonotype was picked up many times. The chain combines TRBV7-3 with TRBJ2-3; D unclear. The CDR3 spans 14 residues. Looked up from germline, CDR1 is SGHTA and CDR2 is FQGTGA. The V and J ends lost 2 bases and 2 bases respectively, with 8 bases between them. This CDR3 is CASSLGLFTDTQYF. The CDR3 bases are TGTGCCAGCAGCTTAGGGCTTTTCACAGATACGCAGTATTTT.

The chain's CDR3 is CSAPWASGTHEQFF. CDR3 bases: TGCAGTGCCCCATGGGCTAGCGGGACGCATGAGCAGTTCTTC. This rearrangement joins TRBV20-1 to TRBJ2-1; 9 bases line up with TRBD2. CDR3 size: 14 residues. V lost 6 bases and J lost 8; bases outside the gene matches: 11. Germline values: CDR1 DFQATT, CDR2 SNEGSKA (reference sequence).

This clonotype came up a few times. CDR3 DNA sequence: TGTGCCAGCAGCTTGAGGACAGGATCTATGTTGAACACTGAAGCTTTCTTT. It yields the protein CASSLRTGSMLNTEAFF. The rearrangement joins TRBV5-5 to TRBJ1-1; 7 bases are a match to TRBD1. This CDR3 is built from 17 residues. Germline values: CDR1 SGHKS, CDR2 YYEKEE (reference sequence). The J segment lost 0 bases and the V segment lost 1 base, leaving 9 bases of the junction unmatched.

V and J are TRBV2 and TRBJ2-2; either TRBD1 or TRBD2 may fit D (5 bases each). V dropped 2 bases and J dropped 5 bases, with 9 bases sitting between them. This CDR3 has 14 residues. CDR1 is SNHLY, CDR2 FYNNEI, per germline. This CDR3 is CASSEFGTTGELFF. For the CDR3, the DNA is TGTGCCAGCAGTGAATTTGGGACGACCGGGGAGCTGTTTTTT.